The next 32 T cell receptor beta chains were all read from a single sample in a study of cytomegalovirus exposure and HLA in healthy donors. Researchers ran the PCR with 60 Vbeta and 13 Jbeta primers. Using immunoSEQ multiplex PCR, the repertoire was profiled, and TCRdb retains in-frame clones only, with some absent. Found here are fewer than 40,000 clones, 65% to 70% of them singletons; the top ten hold 9.5% to 13%. The sequenced material came from PBMCs. These receptors were taken from a man aged 35-49 years in good health and CMV-seropositive.

The chain couples TRBV18 to TRBJ2-1; 7 bases align to TRBD2. The germline CDR1 and CDR2 sequences are KGHSH and LQKENI. The CDR3 covers 19 residues. With V trimmed by 4 bases and J by 2 bases, 17 bases remained unmatched. CDR3 sequence: CASSLGSLGGTPAYNEQFF. The CDR3 DNA sequence: TGTGCCAGCTCACTCGGTAGTTTGGGAGGGACCCCTGCCTACAATGAGCAGTTCTTC.

The sample holds a few counts of this clone. This rearrangement joins TRBV4-1 to TRBJ2-5, with D maybe TRBD2 (5 bases). Trimming removed 3 bases from V and 3 bases from J, with 8 bases in between. The CDR3 runs 13 residues. The germline V gene has CDR1 MGHRA and CDR2 YSYEKL. The CDR3 region is CASSQAGEETQYF. The CDR3 DNA reads as TGCGCCAGCAGCCAGGCCGGGGAAGAGACCCAGTACTTC.

The chain recombines TRBV5-1 with TRBJ1-1, with D perhaps TRBD1 (5 bases). The CDR3 contains 14 residues. Per the germline V gene, CDR1 is SGHRS and CDR2 is YFSETQ. V was pared by 0 bases and J by 4 bases, with 10 bases between. The CDR3 DNA is TGCGCCAGCAGCTTGGCGGGGGATATCACTGAAGCTTTCTTT. Translated, it gives CASSLAGDITEAFF.

This clone was counted only a few times. This rearrangement joins TRBV4-1 to TRBJ2-2; TRBD2 matches 11 bases. After removal of 4 bases from V and 7 bases from J, the junction contained 8 bases not matched to a gene. Germline V CDR1 and CDR2: MGHRA, YSYEKL. The CDR3 length is 16 residues. CDR3 DNA: TGCGCCAGCAGCCGGGTAGCGGGGGGGCTTGGCGGGGAGCTGTTTTTT. Amino acid sequence: CASSRVAGGLGGELFF.

This chain uses TRBV10-2 with TRBJ1-1; 11 nucleotides match TRBD1. Germline values: CDR1 WSHSY, CDR2 SAAADI. Trimming cost V 5 bases and J 5 bases; bases outside gene matches: 4. The CDR3 runs 14 residues. The CDR3 region has the DNA TGCGCCAGCAGTTGGGACAGGGGGGGTACTGAAGCTTTCTTT. It codes for CASSWDRGGTEAFF.

V and J are TRBV7-2 and TRBJ2-3, with 11 bases fitting TRBD1. CDR1 is SGHTA, CDR2 FQGNSA, per germline. The V and J ends lost 1 base and 5 bases, in that order; junction bases with no gene match: 11. The CDR3 consists of 18 residues. The CDR3 DNA reads TGTGCCAGCAGCTTAGTAGGGCTCCGGACAGGGGGCAAAGATACGCAGTATTTT. Residues: CASSLVGLRTGGKDTQYF.

This chain connects TRBV5-1 to TRBJ2-7, with TRBD2 matching 9 bases. Germline V gives CDR1 SGHRS, CDR2 YFSETQ. The CDR3 spans 17 residues. V was clipped by 4 bases and J by 1 base; unmatched bases: 12. The DNA of the CDR3 is TGCGCCAGCAGCCTGGTCAGTAGCGGGGGTTCTTCCTACGAGCAGTACTTC. Amino acid sequence: CASSLVSSGGSSYEQYF.

A word on this clone: The sample contains more than one DNA sequence encoding this CDR3. The chain combines TRBV19 with TRBJ1-2; 9 bases match TRBD1. Germline assignment: CDR1 LNHDA and CDR2 SQIVND (reference sequence). Trimming took 5 bases from V and 5 from J; bases not matched to a gene: 6. There are 14 residues in the CDR3. CDR3: CASSPGTGPYGYTF. DNA for the CDR3: TGTGCCAGTAGTCCCGGGACAGGGCCATATGGCTACACCTTC.

The V and J genes are TRBV9 and TRBJ1-2; TRBD1 matches at 9 bases. Unmatched junction bases numbered 4, after V lost 3 bases and J lost 7 bases. Looked up from germline, CDR1 is SGDLS and CDR2 is YYNGEE. The CDR3 totals 13 residues. The CDR3 here is CASSAGQGFGYTF. CDR3 nucleotides: TGTGCCAGCAGCGCGGGACAGGGTTTTGGCTACACCTTC.

This rearrangement joins TRBV5-6 to TRBJ1-3, with a possible D match to TRBD1 (6 bases). The germline V gene has CDR1 SGHDT and CDR2 YYEEEE. The germline V and J ends were trimmed by 3 bases and 14 bases, with 15 bases remaining between them. This CDR3 has 12 residues. The CDR3 sequence: CASSYRQAYVYF. In DNA form, the CDR3 reads TGTGCCAGCAGCTACCGACAGGCGTACGTATATTTT.

The chain has TRBV4-2 and TRBJ2-5; D gene ambiguous. The DNA end favors TRBJ2-7, so the J call may be wrong. The germline CDR1 and CDR2 sequences are LGHNA and YNFKEQ. This CDR3 contains 14 residues. Here the CDR3 reads CASSQVTIAAEQYF. The CDR3 coding sequence is TGTGCCAGCAGCCAAGTGACGATCGCGGCCGAGCAGTACTTC.

In this sample, this clone turned up a few times. CDR3 in amino acids: CASSPDRGRGQPQHF. The CDR3 DNA follows: TGCGCCAGCAGCCCGGACAGGGGGCGCGGTCAGCCCCAGCATTTT. This chain joins TRBV5-1 and TRBJ1-5, with 11 bases that match TRBD1. This CDR3 is built from 15 residues. The germline gives CDR1 SGHRS, CDR2 YFSETQ. J gave up 6 bases and V 4 bases, and 6 bases lay outside the gene matches. The complete variable domain, with remaining parts taken from reference TRBV5-1 and TRBJ1-5, reads KAGVTQTPRYLIKTRGQQVTLSCSPISGHRSVSWYQQTPGQGLQFLFEYFSETQRNKGNFPGRFSGRQFSNSRSEMNVSTLELGDSALYLCASSPDRGRGQPQHFGDGTRLSIL.

V is TRBV11-2 and J is TRBJ2-7; D is perhaps TRBD1 (6 bases). Germline CDR1 reads SGHAT; CDR2 reads FQNNGV. Deletions cut 6 bases from V and 6 bases from J, with 18 bases between. CDR3 length: 14 residues. The CDR3 DNA follows: TGTGCCAGCAGAGGGGGTGTGGGTCCCGGCGAGCAGTACTTC. Translation: CASRGGVGPGEQYF.

V gene TRBV27 combines with J gene TRBJ2-7; 8 bases line up with TRBD2. CDR3 length: 16 amino acids. With V trimmed by 6 bases and J by 8 bases, 18 bases remained unmatched. CDR1 and CDR2 (germline): MNHEY, SMNVEV (reference sequence). CDR3 in DNA: TGTGCCAGCAGCGGGACTAGTCTAAGCCCGATTGGAAAGCAGTACTTC. It codes for CASSGTSLSPIGKQYF.

The chain couples TRBV28 to TRBJ2-1; 9 nucleotides line up with TRBD1. The germline V gene encodes CDR1 MDHEN and CDR2 SYDVKM. The CDR3 consists of 14 residues. V gave up 8 bases and J gave up 8 bases; unmatched junction bases: 10. The CDR3 sequence is CASGAQGAVDEQFF. The CDR3 coding sequence is TGTGCCAGCGGGGCACAGGGGGCTGTAGATGAGCAGTTCTTC. The whole variable domain, remainder taken from reference TRBV28 and TRBJ2-1, is DVKVTQSSRYLVKRTGEKVFLECVQDMDHENMFWYRQDPGLGLRLIYFSYDVKMKEKGDIPEGYSVSREKKERFSLILESASTNQTSMYLCASGAQGAVDEQFFGPGTRLTVL.

This clone has more than one count but fewer than ten. V usage is TRBV6-1 and J usage is TRBJ2-1; 10 positions match TRBD2. Germline V CDR1 and CDR2: MNHNS, SASEGT. With V trimmed by 0 bases and J by 1 base, 0 bases remained unmatched. CDR3 length equals 16 residues. The chain's CDR3 is CASSEAAGGSYNEQFF. The CDR3 region has the DNA TGTGCCAGCAGTGAAGCAGCGGGGGGGTCCTACAATGAGCAGTTCTTC.

This rearrangement joins TRBV6-7 to TRBJ1-1; no clear D. TRBV6-7 is sorted into the ORF group, with uncertain function. The germline V and J ends were trimmed by 8 bases and 1 base, with 8 bases remaining between them. The CDR3 loop spans 12 amino acids. Here the CDR3 reads CASSERNTEAFF. CDR3 nucleotide sequence: TGTGCCAGCTCCGAGCGGAACACTGAAGCTTTCTTT.

The chain has TRBV9 and TRBJ2-3; 8 nucleotides line up with TRBD2. With 4 bases clipped from V and 0 bases from J, the junction kept 7 bases outside the gene matches. Germline V lookup: CDR1 SGDLS, CDR2 YYNGEE. This CDR3 has 16 residues. The CDR3: CASSSGKRGSTDTQYF. CDR3 sequence (DNA): TGTGCCAGCAGCTCAGGGAAGCGGGGGAGCACAGATACGCAGTATTTT.

J is TRBJ1-1 and V is TRBV11-2, with 7 bases lining up with TRBD1. There are 12 residues in the CDR3. Germline CDR1 and CDR2: SGHAT and FQNNGV. V shed 6 bases and J 8 bases; nucleotides not matched to a gene: 6. This chain's CDR3 is CASRPTTGEAFF. The CDR3 region has the DNA TGTGCCAGCAGGCCTACGACAGGGGAAGCTTTCTTT.

This clone was counted a few times. This sequence joins TRBV7-2 and TRBJ2-3, with 8 bases lining up with TRBD2. The germline gives CDR1 SGHTA, CDR2 FQGNSA. The CDR3 totals 17 residues. With V trimmed by 4 bases and J by 0 bases, 9 bases remained unmatched. In DNA, the CDR3 is TGTGCCAGCAGCTCGCCATCGGGGGGGCCTAGCACAGATACGCAGTATTTT. Translating gives CASSSPSGGPSTDTQYF.

This chain connects TRBV19 to TRBJ2-1, with TRBD2 matching 8 bases. Per the germline V gene, CDR1 is LNHDA and CDR2 is SQIVND (reference sequence). The J segment lost 1 base and the V segment lost 3 bases, leaving 2 bases of the junction unmatched. The CDR3 spans 15 residues. The CDR3 sequence: CASSIGGGSYNEQFF. CDR3 coding DNA: TGTGCCAGTAGTATCGGGGGGGGTTCCTACAATGAGCAGTTCTTC.

V and J are TRBV7-2 and TRBJ1-6; 9 nucleotides match TRBD1. Germline V gene sequence: CDR1 SGHTA, CDR2 FQGNSA. J gave up 8 bases and V 2 bases, and 7 bases lay outside the gene matches. The CDR3 has 16 amino acids. The CDR3: CASSLRDREYHSPLHF. Written as DNA, the CDR3 is TGTGCCAGCAGCTTACGGGACAGGGAGTATCATTCACCCCTCCACTTT.

The genes are TRBV7-3 and TRBJ2-1; D is possibly TRBD2 (6 bases). V shed 2 bases and J shed 5 bases, with 16 bases lying between them. In germline, CDR1 is SGHTA, CDR2 FQGTGA. CDR3 length equals 16 residues. The CDR3 coding sequence is TGTGCCAGCAGCTTAGATGGAGGGTCGGTACACAATGAGCAGTTCTTC. Residues: CASSLDGGSVHNEQFF. The variable domain in full, with the rest retrieved from reference TRBV7-3 and TRBJ2-1, is GAGVSQTPSNKVTEKGKYVELRCDPISGHTALYWYRQSLGQGPEFLIYFQGTGAADDSGLPNDRFFAVRPEGSVSTLKIQRTERGDSAVYLCASSLDGGSVHNEQFFGPGTRLTVL.

In this sample, this clone turned up a few times. The chain is built from TRBV29-1 and TRBJ2-5, with TRBD1 as a possible D gene (6 bases). The V gene lost 6 bases and the J gene lost 1 base, with 9 bases spanning the gap. The CDR3 extends over 12 amino acids. The germline CDR1 and CDR2 sequences are SQVTM and ANQGSEA. As DNA, the CDR3 is TGCAGCGTCCCACAGGGCCAAGAGACCCAGTACTTC. Protein sequence: CSVPQGQETQYF. The full variable domain, with the rest looked up from reference TRBV29-1 and TRBJ2-5, is SAVISQKPSRDICQRGTSLTIQCQVDSQVTMMFWYRQQPGQSLTLIATANQGSEATYESGFVIDKFPISRPNLTFSTLTVSNMSPEDSSIYLCSVPQGQETQYFGPGTRLLVL.

The chain uses TRBV28 and TRBJ2-7; D might be TRBD2 (5 bases). This CDR3 comprises 14 residues. Germline V lookup: CDR1 MDHEN, CDR2 SYDVKM. The V gene lost 3 bases and the J gene lost 6 bases, with 15 bases spanning the gap. The CDR3 sequence is CASSLSGDGAEQYF. The CDR3 DNA sequence: TGTGCCAGCAGTTTGTCCGGGGATGGCGCCGAGCAGTACTTC.

This clone was detected once. The V call is TRBV9, the J call TRBJ1-3; 7 nucleotides align to TRBD1. V trimming: 2 bases; J trimming: 0 bases; junction bases outside the gene matches: 2. The CDR3 extends over 15 amino acids. The germline V gene encodes CDR1 SGDLS and CDR2 YYNGEE. For the CDR3, the DNA is TGTGCCAGCAGCGTGTCAGGGGGCTCTGGAAACACCATATATTTT. Its translation is CASSVSGGSGNTIYF.

The chain recombines TRBV19 with TRBJ1-6, with D unresolved. This CDR3 has 15 residues. V shed 3 bases and J shed 7 bases, with 13 bases lying between them. Germline CDR1 LNHDA, CDR2 SQIVND (reference sequence). CDR3 amino acids: CASSIGVGANSPLHF. In nucleotides, the CDR3 is TGTGCCAGTAGTATTGGGGTGGGAGCAAATTCACCCCTCCACTTT.

This chain connects TRBV7-9 to TRBJ2-5; 12 positions agree with TRBD2. The trim removed 6 bases at V and 1 base at J, leaving 3 bases unmatched. CDR1 is SEHNR and CDR2 is FQNEAQ in the germline V gene (reference sequence). This CDR3 is built from 15 residues. CDR3 region: CASSPSGGAQETQYF. In DNA form, the CDR3 reads TGTGCCAGCAGTCCTAGCGGGGGGGCCCAAGAGACCCAGTACTTC.

This clone was picked up a small number of times. V usage is TRBV7-8 and J usage is TRBJ2-3; 10 bases fit TRBD2. Germline V lookup: CDR1 SGHVS, CDR2 FQNEAQ. Losses at the gene ends were 0 bases for V and 5 bases for J; bases not matched to a gene: 8. CDR3 length: 17 residues. The CDR3 sequence is CASSLARERGGEDTQYF. The CDR3 DNA reads TGTGCCAGCAGCTTAGCGAGGGAGCGGGGGGGTGAAGATACGCAGTATTTT.

The chain couples TRBV19 to TRBJ2-4, with 9 bases that match TRBD2. The CDR3 runs to 15 residues. The germline V gene has CDR1 LNHDA and CDR2 SQIVND (reference sequence). Trimming removed 4 bases from V and 14 bases from J; junction bases left unmatched: 15. CDR3: CASSKSSGTTLPEYF. CDR3 DNA sequence: TGTGCCAGTAGTAAGTCTAGCGGGACAACCCTCCCTGAGTACTTC.

The rearrangement links TRBV11-2 to TRBJ2-5; 10 bases align to TRBD2. The CDR3 runs 15 residues. The junction had 8 bases not matched to a gene; V was cut back by 5 bases and J by 5 bases. Germline V gene data show CDR1 as SGHAT and CDR2 as FQNNGV. CDR3 residues: CASSPLAGAGETQYF. The CDR3 DNA sequence: TGTGCCAGCAGCCCCCTAGCGGGGGCGGGGGAGACCCAGTACTTC.

The CDR3 coding sequence is TGTGCCAGCAGCTTCAGGGGGACTAGCGGGGGGTCCGAGGGCCATGAGCAGTTCTTC. Amino acid sequence: CASSFRGTSGGSEGHEQFF. The chain uses TRBV7-8 and TRBJ2-1; TRBD2 agrees at 15 bases. Germline-derived CDR1 and CDR2 are SGHVS and FQNEAQ. Germline trimming cut 3 bases from V and 8 bases from J; bases unmatched to any gene: 14. This CDR3 comprises 19 residues.